This TCR beta chain was profiled in a study of response to subunit inactivated influenza vaccine. TCRdb fed the RT-PCR reads into MiXCR, producing one record per CDR3 protein. The data show a few hundred thousand distinct CDR3 sequences, approximately 10% seen once. Remarks on this clonotype: Its matching antigen is unknown.

General observations from the study: The study's authors posited that every seasonal influenza vaccination enlists few new T cells.

The CDR3 loop spans 15 amino acids. Trimming left V 4 bases short and J 6 bases short, with 16 bases between. Germline V lookup: CDR1 MNHEY, CDR2 SMNVEV (reference sequence). This specimen consisted of PBMCs from blood, obtained 45 days after vaccination. This TCR was recovered from a man aged 45-60 years who received an inactivated influenza vaccine. This chain connects TRBV27 to TRBJ2-1, with D possibly being TRBD1 (6 bases). CDR3 DNA sequence: TGTGCCAGCAGTTCTAAGATCGGACAGACCAATGAGCAGTTCTTC. This gives the protein CASSSKIGQTNEQFF.